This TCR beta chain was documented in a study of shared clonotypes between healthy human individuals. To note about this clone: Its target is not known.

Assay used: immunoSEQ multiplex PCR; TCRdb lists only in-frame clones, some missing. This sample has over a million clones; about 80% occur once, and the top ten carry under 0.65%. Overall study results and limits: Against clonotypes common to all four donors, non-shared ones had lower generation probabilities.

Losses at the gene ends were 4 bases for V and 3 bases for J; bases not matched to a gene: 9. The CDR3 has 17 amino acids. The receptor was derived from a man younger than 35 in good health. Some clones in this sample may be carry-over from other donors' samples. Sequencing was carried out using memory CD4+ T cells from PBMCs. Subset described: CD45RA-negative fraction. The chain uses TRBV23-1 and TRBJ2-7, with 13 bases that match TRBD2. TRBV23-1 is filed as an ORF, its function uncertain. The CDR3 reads CASSLRTSGRAFYEQYF. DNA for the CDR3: TGCGCCAGCAGTCTCCGGACTAGCGGGAGAGCCTTCTACGAGCAGTACTTC.